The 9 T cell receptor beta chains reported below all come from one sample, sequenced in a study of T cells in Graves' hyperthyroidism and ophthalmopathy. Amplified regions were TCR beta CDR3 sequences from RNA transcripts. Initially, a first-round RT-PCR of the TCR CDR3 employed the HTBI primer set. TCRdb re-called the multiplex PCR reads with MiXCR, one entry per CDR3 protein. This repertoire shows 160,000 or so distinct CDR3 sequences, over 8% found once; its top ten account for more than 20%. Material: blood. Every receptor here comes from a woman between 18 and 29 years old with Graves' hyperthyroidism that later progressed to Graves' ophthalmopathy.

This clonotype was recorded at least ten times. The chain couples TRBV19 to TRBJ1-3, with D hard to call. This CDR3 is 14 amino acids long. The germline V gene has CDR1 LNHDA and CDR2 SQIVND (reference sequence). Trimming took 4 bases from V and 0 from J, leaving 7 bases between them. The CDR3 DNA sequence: TGTGCCAGTAGTAGGCCGAGCTCTGGAAACACCATATATTTT. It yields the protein CASSRPSSGNTIYF.

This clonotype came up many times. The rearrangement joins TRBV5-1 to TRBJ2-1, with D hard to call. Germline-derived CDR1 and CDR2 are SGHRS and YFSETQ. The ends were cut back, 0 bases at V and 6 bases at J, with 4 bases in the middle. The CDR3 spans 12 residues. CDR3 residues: CASSLDLNEQFF. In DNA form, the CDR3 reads TGCGCCAGCAGCTTGGACCTCAATGAGCAGTTCTTC.

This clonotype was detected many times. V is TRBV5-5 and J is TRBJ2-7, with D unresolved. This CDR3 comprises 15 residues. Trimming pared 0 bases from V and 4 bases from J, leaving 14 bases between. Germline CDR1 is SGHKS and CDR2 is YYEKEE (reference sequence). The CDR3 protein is CASSLGYSSWYEQYF. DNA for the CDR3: TGTGCCAGCAGCTTGGGGTACAGTTCCTGGTACGAGCAGTACTTC.

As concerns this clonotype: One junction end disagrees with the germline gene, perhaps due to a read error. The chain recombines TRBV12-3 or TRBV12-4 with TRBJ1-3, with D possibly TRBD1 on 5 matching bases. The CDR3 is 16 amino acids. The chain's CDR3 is CASSPGRRSSGNIIYF. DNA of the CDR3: TGTGCCAGCAGTCCGGGACGGAGGAGCTCTGGAAACATCATATATTTT.

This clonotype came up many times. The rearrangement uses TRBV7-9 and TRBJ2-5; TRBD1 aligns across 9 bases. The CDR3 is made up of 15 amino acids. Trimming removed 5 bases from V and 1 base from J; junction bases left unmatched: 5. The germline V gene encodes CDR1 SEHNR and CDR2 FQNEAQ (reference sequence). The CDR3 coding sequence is TGTGCCAGCAGCATGGGACAGGGAGTCCAAGAGACCCAGTACTTC. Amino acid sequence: CASSMGQGVQETQYF.

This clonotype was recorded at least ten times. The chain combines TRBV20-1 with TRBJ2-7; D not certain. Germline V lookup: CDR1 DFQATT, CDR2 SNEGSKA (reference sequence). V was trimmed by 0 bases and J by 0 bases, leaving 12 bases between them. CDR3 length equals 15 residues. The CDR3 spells CSARDGGGASYEQYF. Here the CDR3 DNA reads TGCAGTGCTAGAGATGGTGGCGGAGCCTCCTACGAGCAGTACTTC.

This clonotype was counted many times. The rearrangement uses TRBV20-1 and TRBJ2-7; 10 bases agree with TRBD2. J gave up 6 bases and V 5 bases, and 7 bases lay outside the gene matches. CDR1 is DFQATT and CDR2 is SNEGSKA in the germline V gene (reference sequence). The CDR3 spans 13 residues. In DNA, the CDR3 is TGCAGTGCTCCCTTAGCGGGGGGCTCCGAGCAGTACTTC. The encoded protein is CSAPLAGGSEQYF.

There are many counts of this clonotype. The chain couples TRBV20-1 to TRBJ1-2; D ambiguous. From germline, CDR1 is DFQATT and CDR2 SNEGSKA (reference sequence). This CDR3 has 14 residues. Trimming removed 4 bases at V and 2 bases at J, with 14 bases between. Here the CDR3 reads CSAKRAGKNYGYTF. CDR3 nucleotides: TGCAGTGCTAAGAGGGCTGGGAAGAACTATGGCTACACCTTC.

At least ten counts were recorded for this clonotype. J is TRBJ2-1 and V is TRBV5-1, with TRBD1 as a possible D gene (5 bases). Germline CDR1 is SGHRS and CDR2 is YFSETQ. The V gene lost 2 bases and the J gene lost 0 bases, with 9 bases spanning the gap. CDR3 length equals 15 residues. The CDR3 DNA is TGCGCCAGCAGCTTTGGACAATTCTCCTACAATGAGCAGTTCTTC. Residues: CASSFGQFSYNEQFF.